The next 20 T cell receptor beta chains were all read from a single sample in a study of OX40 agonist ivuxolimab in advanced cancers. Library prep was done by the immunoSEQ multiplex PCR assay. Sourced from immuneACCESS, this table was stored by TCRdb with only in-frame sequences that have V and J called. A share of the clones is absent; for the studies checked, an unresolved V gene accounts for under half, and the remainder has no known explanation. The table for this sample lists tens of thousands of clones; 85% of them were counted only once. The ten largest clones capture 2.8% of the sample. The sample was CD4+ or CD8+ T cells sorted from blood, taken in a trial of the OX40 agonist ivuxolimab. These receptors were collected from an adult with an advanced solid tumor such as melanoma, head and neck, liver or kidney cancer.

The genes are TRBV19 and TRBJ2-7; 8 bases align to TRBD1. The CDR3 has 13 amino acids. Germline V CDR1 and CDR2: LNHDA, SQIVND (reference sequence). The ends lost 3 bases at V and 9 bases at J; junction bases unmatched: 7. In nucleotides, the CDR3 is TGTGCCAGTAGTATCGGACAGGGTCGTAGGCAGTACTTC. Translating gives CASSIGQGRRQYF. Looking up the rest from reference TRBV19 and TRBJ2-7 gives the full variable domain: DGGITQSPKYLFRKEGQNVTLSCEQNLNHDAMYWYRQDPGQGLRLIYYSQIVNDFQKGDIAEGYSVSREKKESFPLTVTSAQKNPTAFYLCASSIGQGRRQYFGPGTRLTVT.

The chain joins TRBV29-1 to TRBJ2-5; TRBD2 matches at 10 bases. Germline assignment: CDR1 SQVTM and CDR2 ANQGSEA. Trimming at V came to 4 bases and at J to 4 bases, leaving 6 bases not matched to a gene. The CDR3 runs to 14 residues. The CDR3 DNA reads TGCAGCGTTGGTAGCGGGGGGTTCAGAGAGACCCAGTACTTC. The encoded protein is CSVGSGGFRETQYF.

The chain joins TRBV6-1 to TRBJ2-7; tentatively, D is TRBD2 (6 bases). Trimming took off 7 bases at V and 3 bases at J, with 13 bases between the two ends. The germline gives CDR1 MNHNS, CDR2 SASEGT. There are 13 residues in the CDR3. CDR3 sequence reads: CASTRDFDYEQYF. CDR3 bases: TGTGCCAGCACCCGGGACTTCGACTACGAGCAGTACTTC.

This clone appeared once. The CDR3 nucleotides read TGTGCCAGCAGTCAAATATCTTCAATCACAGATACGCAGTATTTT. It is translated as CASSQISSITDTQYF. The chain is built from TRBV2 and TRBJ2-3; D unresolved. Trimming removed 5 bases from V and 2 bases from J, with 14 bases in between. Germline loops: CDR1 SNHLY, CDR2 FYNNEI. The CDR3 consists of 15 residues.

V is TRBV30 and J is TRBJ1-2; D not certain. Germline V CDR1 and CDR2: GTSNPN, SVGIG (reference sequence). The CDR3 length is 11 residues. V was pared by 7 bases and J by 1 base, with 7 bases between. The CDR3 sequence: CALGVNYGYTF. The CDR3 DNA follows: TGTGCCTTGGGAGTTAACTATGGCTACACCTTC.

The rearrangement joins TRBV18 to TRBJ1-1; 7 bases are a match to TRBD1. The CDR3 extends over 14 amino acids. V gave up 5 bases and J gave up 5 bases; unmatched junction bases: 8. CDR1 KGHSH and CDR2 LQKENI come from the germline V gene. The CDR3 sequence is CASSRDRVNTEAFF. The CDR3 nucleotides read TGTGCCAGCTCAAGAGACAGGGTTAATACTGAAGCTTTCTTT.

This clone was seen just once. The chain employs TRBV29-1 and TRBJ2-5, with TRBD2 identical over 7 bases. V dropped 4 bases and J dropped 4; count of bases not matched to a gene: 12. The CDR3 totals 15 residues. Germline CDR1 SQVTM, CDR2 ANQGSEA. The CDR3 protein is CSVVGVSGGPETQYF. The CDR3 DNA follows: TGCAGCGTTGTTGGGGTGTCGGGGGGACCAGAGACCCAGTACTTC.

The V call is TRBV28, the J call TRBJ2-7; D is uncertain. V lost 3 bases to trimming and J lost 2 bases, with 14 bases between them. The CDR3 is made up of 15 amino acids. The V gene's germline CDR1 is MDHEN and CDR2 SYDVKM. The chain's CDR3 is CASSLPMGSAYEQYF. CDR3 sequence (DNA): TGTGCCAGCAGTTTGCCCATGGGAAGCGCCTACGAGCAGTACTTC. The entire variable domain, with the rest obtained from reference TRBV28 and TRBJ2-7, is as follows: DVKVTQSSRYLVKRTGEKVFLECVQDMDHENMFWYRQDPGLGLRLIYFSYDVKMKEKGDIPEGYSVSREKKERFSLILESASTNQTSMYLCASSLPMGSAYEQYFGPGTRLTVT.

The V gene is TRBV10-3, the J gene TRBJ2-7, with unresolved D. CDR3 length: 15 amino acids. V lost 4 bases, J lost 0 bases, and 13 bases lay in between. Germline V gives CDR1 ENHRY, CDR2 SYGVKD. The CDR3 is CAISAPSRASYEQYF. CDR3 nucleotide sequence: TGTGCCATCAGTGCCCCCAGCCGTGCCTCCTACGAGCAGTACTTC.

Only a few counts were recorded for this clone. The CDR3 nucleotides read TGTGCCAGCAGCTTCTTTGCAGGGGATGTGGCCAAAAACATTCAGTACTTC. It translates to CASSFFAGDVAKNIQYF. The V gene is TRBV11-3, the J gene TRBJ2-4, with D maybe TRBD1 (6 bases). The CDR3 runs to 17 residues. V lost 3 bases and J lost 1, with 16 bases in between. Germline CDR1 and CDR2: SGHNT and YENEEA.

The J gene is TRBJ2-2, the V gene TRBV25-1, with TRBD1 matching over 7 bases. The V segment lost 2 bases and the J segment 7 bases; nucleotides outside the gene matches: 4. The CDR3 contains 14 residues. Germline CDR1 and CDR2: MGHDK and SYGVNS. CDR3 in amino acids: CASSEVGGLGELFF. CDR3 in DNA: TGTGCCAGCAGTGAAGTAGGGGGCCTCGGGGAGCTGTTTTTT.

The chain carries TRBV7-9 and TRBJ2-3; the D call may be TRBD1 or TRBD2 (5 bases each). Germline V lookup: CDR1 SEHNR, CDR2 FQNEAQ (reference sequence). V was trimmed by 0 bases and J by 4 bases, leaving 11 bases between them. CDR3 length equals 15 residues. The CDR3 protein is CASSLAGVSADTQYF. The CDR3 DNA follows: TGTGCCAGCAGCTTAGCGGGGGTAAGCGCAGATACGCAGTATTTT. The variable domain in full, with the rest retrieved from reference TRBV7-9 and TRBJ2-3, is DTGVSQNPRHKITKRGQNVTFRCDPISEHNRLYWYRQTLGQGPEFLTYFQNEAQLEKSRLLSDRFSAERPKGSFSTLEIQRTEQGDSAMYLCASSLAGVSADTQYFGPGTRLTVL.

On this clone itself: Other nucleotide sequences in the sample specify the same CDR3. The gene calls are TRBV27 and TRBJ2-7; no clear D. The CDR3 extends over 13 amino acids. V lost 3 bases to trimming and J lost 0 bases, with 6 bases between them. In germline, CDR1 is MNHEY, CDR2 SMNVEV (reference sequence). CDR3 nucleotides: TGTGCCAGCAGTTTTGGCCCCTCCTACGAGCAGTACTTC. Translation: CASSFGPSYEQYF.

CDR3 residues: CASSLWAGGFSPLHF. DNA for the CDR3: TGTGCCAGCAGCTTATGGGCAGGGGGGTTTTCACCCCTCCACTTT. The chain carries TRBV7-2 and TRBJ1-6; 7 bases are a match to TRBD1. This CDR3 region has 15 residues. Germline CDR1 and CDR2: SGHTA and FQGNSA. Trimming at V came to 2 bases and at J to 9 bases, leaving 7 bases not matched to a gene.

V and J are TRBV27 and TRBJ2-7; D assignment may be TRBD1 or TRBD2 (5 bases each). Germline V lookup: CDR1 MNHEY, CDR2 SMNVEV (reference sequence). The ends were cut back, 6 bases at V and 1 base at J, with 13 bases in the middle. CDR3 length: 14 amino acids. CDR3 sequence reads: CASSGVTGSYEQYF. The CDR3 nucleotides read TGTGCCAGCAGCGGGGTTACAGGATCCTACGAGCAGTACTTC.

The chain carries TRBV18 and TRBJ1-1; D uncertain. CDR3 length: 12 amino acids. V lost 6 bases and J lost 1, with 6 bases in between. The germline V gene has CDR1 KGHSH and CDR2 LQKENI. The CDR3: CASSPSNTEAFF. The CDR3 DNA reads as TGTGCCAGCTCTCCTTCGAACACTGAAGCTTTCTTT.

This clone is classed as medium-sized (0.01 to 0.1%). V and J are TRBV7-8 and TRBJ2-1, with 7 bases lining up with TRBD2. The germline gives CDR1 SGHVS, CDR2 FQNEAQ. The CDR3 sequence is 17 residues long. Losses at the gene ends were 4 bases for V and 2 bases for J; bases not matched to a gene: 11. This chain's CDR3 is CASSYYQLRGAYNEQFF. The DNA for the CDR3 is TGTGCCAGCAGCTACTACCAGCTTCGGGGGGCCTACAATGAGCAGTTCTTC.

V and J are TRBV7-2 and TRBJ2-7, with 8 bases aligning to TRBD1. The V gene end was trimmed by 5 bases and the J gene end by 4 bases; junction bases not matched to a gene: 4. The germline CDR1 and CDR2 sequences are SGHTA and FQGNSA. The CDR3 runs 13 residues. The CDR3 sequence is CASSRQGMYEQYF. CDR3 in DNA: TGTGCCAGCAGCCGACAGGGGATGTACGAGCAGTACTTC.

The sample holds a few counts of this clone. The chain uses TRBV19 and TRBJ2-3; 8 bases agree with TRBD2. V lost 3 bases, J lost 4 bases, and 9 bases stayed unmatched. CDR3 size: 16 residues. Germline CDR1 LNHDA, CDR2 SQIVND (reference sequence). The CDR3 sequence: CASSMVAGYRADTQYF. The CDR3 nucleotides read TGTGCCAGTAGTATGGTAGCGGGATACAGAGCAGATACGCAGTATTTT.

This chain links TRBV7-2 with TRBJ1-3, with TRBD1 matching over 7 bases. This CDR3 is 14 amino acids long. Trimming took 5 bases from V and 4 from J; bases not matched to a gene: 5. The germline gives CDR1 SGHTA, CDR2 FQGNSA. The CDR3 loop reads CASSEQGMGNTIYF. The CDR3, as DNA: TGTGCCAGCAGCGAACAGGGGATGGGAAACACCATATATTTT.